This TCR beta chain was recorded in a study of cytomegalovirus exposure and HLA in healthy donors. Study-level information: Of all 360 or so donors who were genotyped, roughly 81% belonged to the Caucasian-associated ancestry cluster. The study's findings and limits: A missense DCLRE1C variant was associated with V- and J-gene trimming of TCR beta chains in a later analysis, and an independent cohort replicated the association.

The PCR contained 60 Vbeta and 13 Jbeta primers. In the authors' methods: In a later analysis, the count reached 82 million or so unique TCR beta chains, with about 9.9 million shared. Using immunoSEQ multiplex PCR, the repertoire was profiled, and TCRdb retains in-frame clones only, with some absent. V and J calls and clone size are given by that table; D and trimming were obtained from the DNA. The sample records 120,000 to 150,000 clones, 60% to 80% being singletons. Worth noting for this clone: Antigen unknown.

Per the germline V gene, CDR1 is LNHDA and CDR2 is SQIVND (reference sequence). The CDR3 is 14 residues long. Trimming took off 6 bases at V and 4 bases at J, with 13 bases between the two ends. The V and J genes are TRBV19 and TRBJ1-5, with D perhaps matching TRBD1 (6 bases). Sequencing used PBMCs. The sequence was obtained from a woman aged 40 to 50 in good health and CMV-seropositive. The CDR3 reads CASRQTGINQPQHF. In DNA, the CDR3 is TGTGCCAGTAGGCAAACAGGGATAAATCAGCCCCAGCATTTT.